These 31 T cell receptor beta chains share one sample of origin, sequenced in a study of cytomegalovirus exposure and HLA in healthy donors. The protocol was immunoSEQ multiplex PCR, while the TCRdb copy is restricted to in-frame clones and leaves out a portion. The repertoire holds 120,000 or so clones, 89% seen once, with approximately 1.1% in the top ten. Specimen: PBMCs. These receptors all stem from a woman between 18 and 29 years old in good health and CMV-seronegative.

The V and J genes are TRBV5-1 and TRBJ2-3, with 7 bases fitting TRBD1. The CDR3 covers 16 residues. Per germline, CDR1 SGHRS and CDR2 YFSETQ. After removal of 7 bases from V and 2 bases from J, the junction contained 13 bases not matched to a gene. CDR3 in DNA: TGCGCCAGCTTCCCCCACGCGACAGGGATCACAGATACGCAGTATTTT. It yields the protein CASFPHATGITDTQYF.

The chain recombines TRBV6-1 with TRBJ2-5; TRBD2 aligns across 13 bases. The germline V gene has CDR1 MNHNS and CDR2 SASEGT. The CDR3 has 15 residues. V trimming: 6 bases; J trimming: 5 bases; junction bases outside the gene matches: 6. As DNA, the CDR3 is TGTGCCAGCAGGGTACTAGCGGGGGGGCTGGAGACCCAGTACTTC. This codes for CASRVLAGGLETQYF.

This clone came up once. V is TRBV9 and J is TRBJ2-3; D gene unclear. Trimming removed 0 bases at V and 0 bases at J, with 5 bases between. CDR3 length: 14 amino acids. Germline lookup yields CDR1 SGDLS and CDR2 YYNGEE. CDR3 in amino acids: CASSVGLSTDTQYF. The CDR3 DNA is TGTGCCAGCAGCGTAGGACTGAGCACAGATACGCAGTATTTT.

The V call is TRBV7-7, the J call TRBJ2-1; no clear D. This CDR3 has 17 amino acids. CDR1 SSHAT and CDR2 FNYEAQ come from the germline V gene (reference sequence). Trimming removed 2 bases at V and 5 bases at J, with 19 bases between. The CDR3 DNA is TGTGCCAGCAGCTTATCAGCGTATGCCCCCCCAAACAATGAGCAGTTCTTC. It encodes CASSLSAYAPPNNEQFF.

This clone turned up a few times. The chain uses TRBV5-1 and TRBJ1-1; D gene uncertain. This CDR3 has 15 residues. V lost 3 bases and J lost 4, with 16 bases in between. Per the germline V gene, CDR1 is SGHRS and CDR2 is YFSETQ. The CDR3 coding sequence is TGCGCCAGCAGCTCCAACATAGCCCTAGGCACTGAAGCTTTCTTT. This codes for CASSSNIALGTEAFF.

The rearrangement links TRBV5-6 to TRBJ2-7; D gene uncertain. The CDR3 has 13 residues. CDR1 is SGHDT, CDR2 YYEEEE, per germline. The V and J ends lost 4 bases and 5 bases respectively, with 13 bases between them. The CDR3, as DNA: TGTGCCAGCAGCCCTACTCCCTCGGACGAGCAGTACTTC. It translates to CASSPTPSDEQYF.

This chain connects TRBV6-4 to TRBJ1-2, with a weak D call TRBD1 (5 bases). Germline CDR1 reads MRHNA; CDR2 reads SNTAGT. The V end was cut by 2 bases, the J end by 5 bases, with 9 bases between. This CDR3 spans 13 amino acids. The CDR3 coding sequence is TGTGCCAGCAGTGACACAAGGGGTTATGGCTACACCTTC. This sequence encodes CASSDTRGYGYTF.

The chain has TRBV2 and TRBJ1-2, with TRBD1 identical over 8 bases. This CDR3 is 17 amino acids long. The germline V gene encodes CDR1 SNHLY and CDR2 FYNNEI. Trimming at V came to 3 bases and at J to 3 bases, leaving 12 bases not matched to a gene. The CDR3: CASSDNRGYRSDYGYTF. The CDR3 DNA reads as TGTGCCAGCAGTGACAACAGGGGGTATAGGTCGGACTATGGCTACACCTTC.

V usage is TRBV10-1 and J usage is TRBJ2-1; 7 bases agree with TRBD2. The CDR3 runs to 14 residues. CDR1 and CDR2 from the germline V gene are WNHNN and SYGVQD (reference sequence). V shed 3 bases and J 6 bases; nucleotides not matched to a gene: 5. The CDR3 loop reads CASSDQLALNEQFF. The CDR3 region has the DNA TGCGCCAGCAGTGACCAACTAGCGCTCAATGAGCAGTTCTTC.

This clone occurred once. CDR3: CASSLYQGPKETQYF. CDR3 coding DNA: TGTGCCAGCAGCTTATATCAGGGGCCGAAAGAGACCCAGTACTTC. The rearrangement uses TRBV7-2 and TRBJ2-5, with D maybe TRBD1 (6 bases). From germline, CDR1 is SGHTA and CDR2 FQGNSA. V was clipped by 2 bases and J by 3 bases, with 13 bases between them. The CDR3 loop spans 15 amino acids.

The CDR3 region has the DNA TGTGCCTGGAGAAAATCTGGGAGGAGCTCCTACGAGCAGTACTTC. This codes for CAWRKSGRSSYEQYF. The rearrangement joins TRBV30 to TRBJ2-7; maybe TRBD2 (6 bases). V shed 3 bases and J shed 0 bases, with 15 bases lying between them. Germline CDR1 and CDR2: GTSNPN and SVGIG (reference sequence). The length of the CDR3 is 15 residues.

With regard to this clone: Other DNA sequences in the same sample also yield this CDR3. The chain is built from TRBV30 and TRBJ1-2, with 8 bases fitting TRBD1. This CDR3 contains 13 residues. V shed 1 base, J shed 4 bases, and the junction held 2 bases outside the gene matches. Looked up from germline, CDR1 is GTSNPN and CDR2 is SVGIG (reference sequence). The CDR3 is CAWSAGTGYGYTF. The CDR3 DNA is TGTGCCTGGAGTGCGGGGACAGGCTATGGCTACACCTTC.

This clone showed up just once. The chain has TRBV4-1 and TRBJ1-4; a weak D match, TRBD1 (5 bases). Germline V gives CDR1 MGHRA, CDR2 YSYEKL. CDR3 length equals 17 residues. V was pared by 2 bases and J by 0 bases, with 13 bases between. The CDR3 DNA sequence: TGCGCCAGCAGCCAATCTAAAGGGGCAACAACTAATGAAAAACTGTTTTTT. Amino acid sequence: CASSQSKGATTNEKLFF.

The chain links TRBV2 to TRBJ1-2; no definite D call. This CDR3 has 13 amino acids. Germline V gene data show CDR1 as SNHLY and CDR2 as FYNNEI. Trimming cost V 2 bases and J 4 bases, with 8 bases left between them. CDR3 protein: CASSEMGGYGYTF. The CDR3 DNA reads as TGTGCCAGCAGTGAAATGGGAGGCTATGGCTACACCTTC.

The chain uses TRBV6-1 and TRBJ2-5; 13 nucleotides agree with TRBD2. The ends lost 1 base at V and 2 bases at J; junction bases unmatched: 4. The CDR3 consists of 17 residues. Germline lookup yields CDR1 MNHNS and CDR2 SASEGT. DNA for the CDR3: TGTGCCAGCAGTGAAGAACTAGCGGGGGGGAGGCAAGAGACCCAGTACTTC. It specifies CASSEELAGGRQETQYF.

This chain connects TRBV29-1 to TRBJ2-3; D may be TRBD1 (6 bases). The CDR3 is 14 residues long. CDR1 and CDR2 from the germline V gene are SQVTM and ANQGSEA. Deletions cut 4 bases from V and 2 bases from J, with 13 bases between. CDR3 sequence: CSVGRGTHTDTQYF. The CDR3 region has the DNA TGCAGCGTTGGTAGGGGGACCCACACAGATACGCAGTATTTT.

V gene TRBV27 combines with J gene TRBJ2-6, with D unresolved. The CDR3 loop spans 14 amino acids. Germline-derived CDR1 and CDR2 are MNHEY and SMNVEV (reference sequence). V dropped 3 bases and J dropped 1 base, with 4 bases sitting between them. The CDR3 DNA follows: TGTGCCAGCAGTTTCCAGTCTGGGGCCAACGTCCTGACTTTC. Protein product: CASSFQSGANVLTF.

The J gene is TRBJ1-2, the V gene TRBV5-4, with D possibly matching TRBD1 (6 bases). Germline CDR1 reads SGHNT; CDR2 reads YYREEE (reference sequence). The germline V and J ends were trimmed by 4 bases and 1 base, with 14 bases remaining between them. The CDR3 has 15 amino acids. The DNA for the CDR3 is TGTGCCAGCAGCCTTAGGGGGGGCCGTAACTATGGCTACACCTTC. Translation: CASSLRGGRNYGYTF.

This clone has a single count. This chain connects TRBV4-3 to TRBJ1-2; 8 nucleotides line up with TRBD1. V lost 3 bases to trimming and J lost 7 bases; unmatched junction nucleotides: 10. The CDR3 runs 15 residues. Germline CDR1 LGHNA, CDR2 YSLEER. This CDR3 is CASSQTPRQGSGYTF. CDR3 coding DNA: TGCGCCAGCAGCCAGACCCCAAGACAGGGGAGTGGCTACACCTTC.

The rearrangement uses TRBV28 and TRBJ1-4; the D is unclear. The CDR3 has 11 amino acids. Trimming stripped 2 bases from V and 8 bases from J, with 3 bases between. Germline assignment: CDR1 MDHEN and CDR2 SYDVKM. CDR3 protein: CASSLREKLFF. Written as DNA, the CDR3 is TGTGCCAGCAGTTTACGGGAAAAACTGTTTTTT.

This chain links TRBV5-4 with TRBJ1-2; no reliable D call. This CDR3 comprises 14 residues. V was pared by 0 bases and J by 2 bases, with 8 bases between. Germline loops: CDR1 SGHNT, CDR2 YYREEE (reference sequence). The CDR3 nucleotides are TGTGCCAGCAGCTTGGAGCGGCAGAACTATGGCTACACCTTC. Protein: CASSLERQNYGYTF.

The CDR3 here is CASSLGQTGGDGYTF. The CDR3 coding sequence is TGTGCCAGCAGCTTAGGGCAGACAGGGGGCGATGGCTACACCTTC. The chain uses TRBV7-9 and TRBJ1-2; 10 bases match TRBD1. CDR3 size: 15 residues. V was pared by 1 base and J by 6 bases, with 5 bases of the junction left unmatched. From germline, CDR1 is SEHNR and CDR2 FQNEAQ (reference sequence).

The rearrangement joins TRBV9 to TRBJ2-5; TRBD2 matches 12 bases. Per germline, CDR1 SGDLS and CDR2 YYNGEE. There are 17 residues in the CDR3. The junction had 6 bases not matched to a gene; V was cut back by 1 base and J by 2 bases. The CDR3 loop is CASSVRGLAGFQETQYF. CDR3 bases: TGTGCCAGCAGCGTAAGGGGACTAGCGGGCTTTCAAGAGACCCAGTACTTC.

This chain joins TRBV27 and TRBJ2-1, with TRBD1 identical over 9 bases. V dropped 3 bases and J dropped 4; count of bases not matched to a gene: 4. Germline CDR1 is MNHEY and CDR2 is SMNVEV (reference sequence). The CDR3 is 15 residues long. The CDR3 protein is CASSLVGQGYNEQFF. As DNA, the CDR3 is TGTGCCAGCAGTTTGGTGGGACAGGGTTACAATGAGCAGTTCTTC.

There are a few counts of this clone. V is TRBV30 and J is TRBJ1-2; D gene uncertain. Germline-derived CDR1 and CDR2 are GTSNPN and SVGIG (reference sequence). The CDR3 totals 12 residues. Trimming removed 2 bases from V and 6 bases from J, with 10 bases in between. This chain's CDR3 is CAWSPLIDGYTF. The CDR3 nucleotides are TGTGCCTGGAGTCCACTAATCGATGGCTACACCTTC. The complete variable domain, with remaining parts taken from reference TRBV30 and TRBJ1-2, reads SQTIHQWPATLVQPVGSPLSLECTVEGTSNPNLYWYRQAAGRGLQLLFYSVGIGQISSEVPQNLSASRPQDRQFILSSKKLLLSDSGFYLCAWSPLIDGYTFGSGTRLTVV.

The gene calls are TRBV15 and TRBJ1-3, with 7 nucleotides matching TRBD1. From germline, CDR1 is LNHNV and CDR2 YYDKDF (reference sequence). The CDR3 loop spans 15 amino acids. V was pared by 6 bases and J by 0 bases, with 5 bases of the junction left unmatched. The CDR3 sequence is CATSRTGFSGNTIYF. CDR3 sequence (DNA): TGTGCCACCAGTAGGACAGGTTTCTCTGGAAACACCATATATTTT. Using reference TRBV15 and TRBJ1-3 for the parts outside the CDR3, the full variable domain is DAMVIQNPRYQVTQFGKPVTLSCSQTLNHNVMYWYQQKSSQAPKLLFHYYDKDFNNEADTPDNFQSRRPNTSFCFLDIRSPGLGDTAMYLCATSRTGFSGNTIYFGEGSWLTVV.

This clone was seen just once. The chain uses TRBV9 and TRBJ1-3; 8 positions match TRBD1. J lost 0 bases, V lost 4 bases, and 3 bases had no gene match. The germline V gene has CDR1 SGDLS and CDR2 YYNGEE. The CDR3 is 15 residues long. For the CDR3, the DNA is TGTGCCAGCAGCCCGACAGGGGCCTCTGGAAACACCATATATTTT. Its protein product is CASSPTGASGNTIYF.

The chain joins TRBV6-1 to TRBJ2-7; unclear D gene. Per germline, CDR1 MNHNS and CDR2 SASEGT. The CDR3 extends over 13 amino acids. Trimming removed 2 bases at V and 3 bases at J, with 8 bases between. CDR3 sequence reads: CASSEMEFYEQYV. CDR3 bases: TGTGCCAGCAGTGAAATGGAGTTCTACGAGCAGTACGTC.

This chain joins TRBV27 and TRBJ1-2, with TRBD1 identical over 7 bases. CDR3 size: 14 residues. CDR1 and CDR2 from the germline V gene are MNHEY and SMNVEV (reference sequence). Trimming at V came to 4 bases and at J to 8 bases, leaving 10 bases not matched to a gene. CDR3 residues: CASSSDRWPGGYTF. DNA of the CDR3: TGTGCCAGCAGTTCGGACAGGTGGCCAGGGGGCTACACCTTC.

The chain carries TRBV5-4 and TRBJ2-5; a possible D gene is TRBD1 (6 bases). CDR1 SGHNT and CDR2 YYREEE come from the germline V gene (reference sequence). Trimming took off 4 bases at V and 3 bases at J, with 13 bases between the two ends. The CDR3 is 14 amino acids. The CDR3 bases are TGTGCCAGCAGCCACCGGGACACTGAAGAGACCCAGTACTTC. This sequence encodes CASSHRDTEETQYF.

The chain employs TRBV6-1 and TRBJ1-2; no definite D call. The germline V gene encodes CDR1 MNHNS and CDR2 SASEGT. The V end was cut by 8 bases, the J end by 3 bases, with 13 bases between. The CDR3 has 13 residues. The CDR3 DNA follows: TGTGCCAGCTACCCCAAGGAGGACTATGGCTACACCTTC. It encodes CASYPKEDYGYTF.